Below, 12 T cell receptor beta chains from the same sample are listed, as sequenced in a study of cytomegalovirus exposure and HLA in healthy donors. The PCR contained 60 Vbeta and 13 Jbeta primers. TCRdb's table, derived via immunoSEQ multiplex PCR, lists solely in-frame clones and lacks some. This table has 150,000 to 200,000 clones, about 79% appearing once. The sequenced sample was PBMCs. All receptors come from a woman in her forties or fifties in good health and CMV-seropositive.

The chain uses TRBV7-9 and TRBJ1-4, with 7 bases lining up with TRBD1. CDR1 and CDR2 (germline): SEHNR, FQNEAQ (reference sequence). The CDR3 contains 17 residues. Trimming cost V 5 bases and J 5 bases; bases outside gene matches: 14. CDR3 DNA sequence: TGTGCCAGCAGCCAACAATACCTGACAGGGAAAAATGAAAAACTGTTTTTT. Translating it yields CASSQQYLTGKNEKLFF.

The CDR3 reads CASSVVAGANTEAFF. Here the CDR3 DNA reads TGTGCCAGCAGCGTAGTGGCAGGGGCGAACACTGAAGCTTTCTTT. This chain uses TRBV9 with TRBJ1-1; possible D gene TRBD1, 6 bases. The CDR3 has 15 residues. The ends were cut back, 0 bases at V and 1 base at J, with 10 bases in the middle. In germline, CDR1 is SGDLS, CDR2 YYNGEE.

This chain joins TRBV15 and TRBJ2-5; D gene ambiguous. Trimming pared 1 base from V and 2 bases from J, leaving 8 bases between. Germline lookup yields CDR1 LNHNV and CDR2 YYDKDF (reference sequence). This CDR3 is 14 amino acids long. CDR3 sequence (DNA): TGTGCCACCAGCAGAGTGCAGGATCAAGAGACCCAGTACTTC. Translated: CATSRVQDQETQYF. The full variable domain, completed using reference TRBV15 and TRBJ2-5, is DAMVIQNPRYQVTQFGKPVTLSCSQTLNHNVMYWYQQKSSQAPKLLFHYYDKDFNNEADTPDNFQSRRPNTSFCFLDIRSPGLGDTAMYLCATSRVQDQETQYFGPGTRLLVL.

J is TRBJ1-5 and V is TRBV25-1, with unresolved D. The V end lost 3 bases, the J end lost 5 bases, and 8 bases lay between the germline ends. CDR1 is MGHDK and CDR2 is SYGVNS in the germline V gene. This CDR3 has 13 amino acids. The CDR3 DNA follows: TGTGCCAGCAGTGAGCGGGAGGATCAGCCCCAGCATTTT. Translation gives CASSEREDQPQHF. The full variable domain, its missing parts supplied by reference TRBV25-1 and TRBJ1-5, is EADIYQTPRYLVIGTGKKITLECSQTMGHDKMYWYQQDPGMELHLIHYSYGVNSTEKGDLSSESTVSRIRTEHFPLTLESARPSHTSQYLCASSEREDQPQHFGDGTRLSIL.

The chain couples TRBV14 to TRBJ2-7, with a possible D match to TRBD1 (6 bases). V was trimmed by 1 base and J by 5 bases, leaving 9 bases between them. The germline gives CDR1 SGHDN, CDR2 FVKESK. CDR3 length: 13 residues. The CDR3 here is CASSQGPGDEQYF. CDR3 in DNA: TGTGCCAGCAGCCAAGGACCAGGGGACGAGCAGTACTTC.

The chain couples TRBV5-8 to TRBJ1-5, with 7 bases matching TRBD1. The trim removed 4 bases at V and 0 bases at J, leaving 10 bases unmatched. This CDR3 has 17 residues. Germline CDR1 SGHTS, CDR2 YDEGEE. For the CDR3, the DNA is TGTGCCAGCAGCCTACAAAGGACAGGACTTAGCAATCAGCCCCAGCATTTT. Encoded protein: CASSLQRTGLSNQPQHF.

The rearrangement joins TRBV2 to TRBJ1-2; a weak D match, TRBD1 (5 bases). Germline CDR1 and CDR2: SNHLY and FYNNEI. This CDR3 is built from 15 residues. V was shortened by 2 bases and J by 7 bases, with 17 bases between the two germline ends. The CDR3 loop is CASSESWAGGVGYTF. Written as DNA, the CDR3 is TGTGCCAGCAGTGAAAGTTGGGCGGGGGGAGTTGGCTACACCTTC.

V is TRBV28 and J is TRBJ1-6; the D gene is possibly TRBD1 (6 bases). The germline V and J ends were trimmed by 5 bases and 7 bases, with 6 bases remaining between them. The length of the CDR3 is 12 residues. CDR1 and CDR2 from the germline V gene are MDHEN and SYDVKM. The CDR3 loop is CASSQGNSPLHF. In DNA form, the CDR3 reads TGTGCCAGCAGTCAGGGGAATTCACCCCTCCACTTT.

This sequence joins TRBV4-3 and TRBJ2-3; tentative D call: TRBD2 (5 bases). The CDR3 consists of 15 residues. Germline CDR1 is LGHNA and CDR2 is YSLEER. Between the trimmed V and J ends, which lost 1 base and 5 bases, there was a span of 13 bases. CDR3 protein: CASSQGLASKDTQYF. The CDR3 nucleotides read TGCGCCAGCAGCCAAGGGTTAGCGTCTAAAGATACGCAGTATTTT.

V usage is TRBV11-2 and J usage is TRBJ1-1; tentative D call: TRBD1 (5 bases). The CDR3 is made up of 13 amino acids. CDR1 and CDR2 (germline): SGHAT, FQNNGV. V was cut by 5 bases and J by 3 bases, with 10 bases left in between. CDR3 residues: CASSARVDTEAFF. DNA for the CDR3: TGTGCCAGCAGCGCCAGGGTGGACACTGAAGCTTTCTTT.

The chain has TRBV5-1 and TRBJ1-5; the D gene is possibly TRBD1 (5 bases). Germline V gene data show CDR1 as SGHRS and CDR2 as YFSETQ. The V end lost 9 bases, the J end lost 0 bases, and 22 bases lay between the germline ends. The CDR3 consists of 17 residues. CDR3: CANVIRASLCSNQPQHF. The CDR3 DNA is TGCGCCAACGTGATCAGGGCCTCACTGTGTAGCAATCAGCCCCAGCATTTT.

J is TRBJ2-2 and V is TRBV10-1; tentatively, D is TRBD1 (6 bases). The CDR3 contains 13 residues. Germline-derived CDR1 and CDR2 are WNHNN and SYGVQD (reference sequence). V was trimmed by 8 bases and J by 4 bases, leaving 11 bases between them. As DNA, the CDR3 is TGCGCCAGCGGACAGTTCCGCACCGGGGAGCTGTTTTTT. This encodes CASGQFRTGELFF.